These 19 T cell receptor beta chains were all obtained from the same sample, sequenced in a study of blood T cell repertoires in COVID-19. Only in-frame clones appear in the TCRdb table, and some are missing; sequencing was by immunoSEQ multiplex PCR. The top ten hold approximately 1.8% of the sample, which has some 100,000 clones, about 85% seen once. Source material: peripheral blood. The source is a woman in her sixties or seventies with active or convalescent COVID-19.

This clone was observed a single time. CDR3 loop: CATSVGTGDWGEQFF. The CDR3 bases are TGTGCCACCAGTGTCGGGACAGGGGACTGGGGTGAGCAGTTCTTC. The rearrangement joins TRBV24-1 to TRBJ2-1; 10 bases agree with TRBD1. Germline values: CDR1 KGHDR, CDR2 SFDVKD. The CDR3 has 15 amino acids. J lost 9 bases, V lost 5 bases, and 9 bases had no gene match.

The V call is TRBV30, the J call TRBJ1-5; TRBD1 is a possible D gene (6 bases). The V gene lost 1 base and the J gene lost 1 base, with 14 bases spanning the gap. The germline V gene encodes CDR1 GTSNPN and CDR2 SVGIG (reference sequence). The CDR3 spans 16 residues. CDR3: CAWSAPRTVSNQPQHF. Written as DNA, the CDR3 is TGTGCCTGGAGTGCTCCTCGGACAGTCAGCAATCAGCCCCAGCATTTT.

The rearrangement links TRBV19 to TRBJ1-3; 8 positions agree with TRBD1. The CDR3 spans 16 residues. Trimming at V came to 5 bases and at J to 0 bases, leaving 6 bases not matched to a gene. CDR1 and CDR2 (germline): LNHDA, SQIVND (reference sequence). The CDR3 bases are TGTGCCAGTAGTTTGACCACAGGGGGCTCTGGAAACACCATATATTTT. Its translation: CASSLTTGGSGNTIYF.

This rearrangement joins TRBV2 to TRBJ1-1, with 7 bases identical to TRBD1. Germline CDR1 reads SNHLY; CDR2 reads FYNNEI. The V gene end was trimmed by 7 bases and the J gene end by 1 base; junction bases not matched to a gene: 9. CDR3 length equals 15 residues. The CDR3, as DNA: TGTGCCAGCATCGGACAGGCAACGAAGAACACTGAAGCTTTCTTT. It translates to CASIGQATKNTEAFF. Complete variable domain (other parts from reference TRBV2 and TRBJ1-1): EPEVTQTPSHQVTQMGQEVILRCVPISNHLYFYWYRQILGQKVEFLVSFYNNEISEKSEIFDDQFSVERPDGSNFTLKIRSTKLEDSAMYFCASIGQATKNTEAFFGQGTRLTVV.

The chain is built from TRBV5-1 and TRBJ1-2, with D possibly matching TRBD1 (5 bases). Germline V lookup: CDR1 SGHRS, CDR2 YFSETQ. Trimming took 0 bases from V and 4 from J, leaving 10 bases between them. The CDR3 length is 14 residues. CDR3 residues: CASSLVPDTYGYTF. The DNA for the CDR3 is TGCGCCAGCAGCTTGGTTCCGGACACCTATGGCTACACCTTC.

V and J are TRBV2 and TRBJ2-1, with a weak D call TRBD1 (5 bases). The CDR3 has 16 amino acids. The germline V and J ends were trimmed by 3 bases and 3 bases, with 15 bases remaining between them. Germline V lookup: CDR1 SNHLY, CDR2 FYNNEI. This chain's CDR3 is CASSDNRLYFYNEQFF. The CDR3 nucleotides read TGTGCCAGCAGTGATAACAGGCTTTACTTCTACAATGAGCAGTTCTTC. Full variable domain (remainder filled in from reference TRBV2 and TRBJ2-1): EPEVTQTPSHQVTQMGQEVILRCVPISNHLYFYWYRQILGQKVEFLVSFYNNEISEKSEIFDDQFSVERPDGSNFTLKIRSTKLEDSAMYFCASSDNRLYFYNEQFFGPGTRLTVL.

This clone was observed once. The V call is TRBV2, the J call TRBJ1-2; D is perhaps TRBD1 (6 bases). From germline, CDR1 is SNHLY and CDR2 FYNNEI. The CDR3 extends over 13 amino acids. The V gene lost 8 bases and the J gene lost 2 bases, with 12 bases spanning the gap. This chain's CDR3 is CASCTGPNYGYTF. DNA of the CDR3: TGTGCCAGCTGCACAGGGCCCAACTATGGCTACACCTTC.

The chain uses TRBV7-2 and TRBJ2-3; TRBD2 matches at 12 bases. The CDR3 length is 16 residues. Per the germline V gene, CDR1 is SGHTA and CDR2 is FQGNSA. The V segment lost 4 bases and the J segment 2 bases; nucleotides outside the gene matches: 4. CDR3 in DNA: TGTGCCAGCAGCTATCTAGCGGGGGGGCCCACAGATACGCAGTATTTT. Amino acids: CASSYLAGGPTDTQYF.

The chain has TRBV29-1 and TRBJ2-5; 10 positions match TRBD2. Germline trimming cut 6 bases from V and 3 bases from J; bases unmatched to any gene: 10. CDR1 and CDR2 from the germline V gene are SQVTM and ANQGSEA. The CDR3 is 15 residues long. CDR3 region: CSVQRSSGGEETQYF. DNA for the CDR3: TGCAGCGTGCAGAGATCTAGCGGGGGCGAAGAGACCCAGTACTTC.

This rearrangement joins TRBV7-2 to TRBJ2-3; 7 nucleotides align to TRBD1. Germline lookup yields CDR1 SGHTA and CDR2 FQGNSA. This CDR3 comprises 14 residues. V shed 10 bases and J 6 bases; nucleotides not matched to a gene: 13. CDR3 protein: CATQARGGRDTQYF. CDR3 DNA sequence: TGTGCCACCCAGGCCCGAGGGGGCCGGGATACGCAGTATTTT.

V gene TRBV4-1 combines with J gene TRBJ2-7, with D unresolved. Germline V gene sequence: CDR1 MGHRA, CDR2 YSYEKL. There are 15 residues in the CDR3. V gave up 4 bases and J gave up 1 base, with 14 bases separating them. The CDR3: CASSPQEVLSYEQYF. CDR3 coding DNA: TGCGCCAGCAGCCCTCAAGAGGTGCTTTCCTACGAGCAGTACTTC.

Here the CDR3 reads CASSVTGTGTEAFF. Written as DNA, the CDR3 is TGCGCCAGCAGCGTAACCGGGACAGGCACTGAAGCTTTCTTT. This chain uses TRBV5-1 with TRBJ1-1; 8 nucleotides align to TRBD1. CDR1 SGHRS and CDR2 YFSETQ come from the germline V gene. CDR3 length: 14 residues. V shed 4 bases and J 4 bases; nucleotides not matched to a gene: 6.

The chain is built from TRBV5-5 and TRBJ2-7, with 9 nucleotides matching TRBD2. This CDR3 is 16 amino acids long. CDR1 SGHKS and CDR2 YYEKEE come from the germline V gene (reference sequence). V lost 2 bases to trimming and J lost 0 bases; unmatched junction nucleotides: 6. CDR3 sequence (DNA): TGTGCCAGCAGCTTTGGTGCGGGGGGGATCTCCTACGAGCAGTACTTC. Amino acids: CASSFGAGGISYEQYF.

The V and J genes are TRBV28 and TRBJ1-1; D not resolved. Germline assignment: CDR1 MDHEN and CDR2 SYDVKM. The CDR3 is made up of 13 amino acids. Trimming took off 3 bases at V and 1 base at J, with 6 bases between the two ends. The CDR3 protein is CASSLRQNTEAFF. The DNA for the CDR3 is TGTGCCAGCAGTTTGAGGCAGAACACTGAAGCTTTCTTT.

The V and J genes are TRBV5-4 and TRBJ2-1, with 10 bases aligning to TRBD2. J lost 5 bases, V lost 1 base, and 3 bases had no gene match. Germline lookup yields CDR1 SGHNT and CDR2 YYREEE (reference sequence). The CDR3 sequence is 15 residues long. Here the CDR3 DNA reads TGTGCCAGCAGCTTGAGAAGCGGGAGGGACAATGAGCAGTTCTTC. Translation gives CASSLRSGRDNEQFF.

The rearrangement uses TRBV7-6 and TRBJ1-5; 10 bases map to TRBD1. The germline gives CDR1 SGHVS, CDR2 FNYEAQ. V shed 1 base and J 1 base; nucleotides not matched to a gene: 4. This CDR3 is built from 17 residues. Written as DNA, the CDR3 is TGTGCCAGCAGCTTAGGGGGGACAGGGGTAAGCAATCAGCCCCAGCATTTT. Translation: CASSLGGTGVSNQPQHF.

The chain links TRBV7-8 to TRBJ2-1; D possibly corresponds to TRBD2 (5 bases). Germline V lookup: CDR1 SGHVS, CDR2 FQNEAQ. The CDR3 totals 16 residues. V lost 5 bases and J 2 bases, leaving 16 bases between the germline ends. CDR3 in amino acids: CASSPLNSETYNEQFF. The CDR3 DNA reads as TGTGCCAGCAGCCCCCTTAATAGCGAAACCTACAATGAGCAGTTCTTC.

In nucleotides, the CDR3 is TGTGCCAGCAGCTCCCGGACAGGAAACTACGAGCAGTACTTC. Protein product: CASSSRTGNYEQYF. V is TRBV7-2 and J is TRBJ2-7, with 7 bases aligning to TRBD1. V was clipped by 4 bases and J by 3 bases; unmatched bases: 6. The germline CDR1 and CDR2 sequences are SGHTA and FQGNSA. The CDR3 loop spans 14 amino acids. Full variable domain (missing parts from reference TRBV7-2 and TRBJ2-7): GAGVSQSPSNKVTEKGKDVELRCDPISGHTALYWYRQSLGQGLEFLIYFQGNSAPDKSGLPSDRFSAERTGGSVSTLTIQRTQQEDSAVYLCASSSRTGNYEQYFGPGTRLTVT.

The genes are TRBV6-6 and TRBJ1-5, with 7 bases aligning to TRBD1. The V and J ends lost 8 bases and 2 bases, in that order; junction bases with no gene match: 6. This CDR3 has 14 residues. The germline V gene encodes CDR1 MNHNY and CDR2 SVGAGI (reference sequence). The DNA of the CDR3 is TGTGCCAGCGCTATAGGGGGCCGCAATCAGCCCCAGCATTTT. Translation: CASAIGGRNQPQHF.